This T cell receptor beta chain came from a study of cytomegalovirus exposure and HLA in healthy donors. Study in general: The study's early data release held about 80 million unique TCRs from HLA-typed donors. Study conclusions and caveats: As immune exposure information, only CMV serostatus was available. Analysis performed later found roughly 17,000 TCR beta sequences associated with HLA alleles at 0.05 false discovery rate. Later examination showed HLA-associated TCR beta chains had greater clonal expansion than equally common others.

The CDR3 runs to 14 residues. Germline loops: CDR1 SGHRS, CDR2 YFSETQ. V was pared by 0 bases and J by 4 bases, with 9 bases between. Use of 60 Vbeta and 13 Jbeta primers characterized the PCR. Generated by immunoSEQ multiplex PCR, the TCRdb table keeps only in-frame clones and is missing some. This sample has some 110,000 clones, with over 80% found just once. A remark on this clone: Its target is not known.

The TCR originated in a man aged 18-30 years in good health and CMV-seronegative. What was sequenced was PBMCs. The chain uses TRBV5-1 and TRBJ2-3, with D perhaps TRBD2 (5 bases). The CDR3 DNA reads TGCGCCAGCAGCTTGGCGGGGTTCCCAGATACGCAGTATTTT. Translated: CASSLAGFPDTQYF.